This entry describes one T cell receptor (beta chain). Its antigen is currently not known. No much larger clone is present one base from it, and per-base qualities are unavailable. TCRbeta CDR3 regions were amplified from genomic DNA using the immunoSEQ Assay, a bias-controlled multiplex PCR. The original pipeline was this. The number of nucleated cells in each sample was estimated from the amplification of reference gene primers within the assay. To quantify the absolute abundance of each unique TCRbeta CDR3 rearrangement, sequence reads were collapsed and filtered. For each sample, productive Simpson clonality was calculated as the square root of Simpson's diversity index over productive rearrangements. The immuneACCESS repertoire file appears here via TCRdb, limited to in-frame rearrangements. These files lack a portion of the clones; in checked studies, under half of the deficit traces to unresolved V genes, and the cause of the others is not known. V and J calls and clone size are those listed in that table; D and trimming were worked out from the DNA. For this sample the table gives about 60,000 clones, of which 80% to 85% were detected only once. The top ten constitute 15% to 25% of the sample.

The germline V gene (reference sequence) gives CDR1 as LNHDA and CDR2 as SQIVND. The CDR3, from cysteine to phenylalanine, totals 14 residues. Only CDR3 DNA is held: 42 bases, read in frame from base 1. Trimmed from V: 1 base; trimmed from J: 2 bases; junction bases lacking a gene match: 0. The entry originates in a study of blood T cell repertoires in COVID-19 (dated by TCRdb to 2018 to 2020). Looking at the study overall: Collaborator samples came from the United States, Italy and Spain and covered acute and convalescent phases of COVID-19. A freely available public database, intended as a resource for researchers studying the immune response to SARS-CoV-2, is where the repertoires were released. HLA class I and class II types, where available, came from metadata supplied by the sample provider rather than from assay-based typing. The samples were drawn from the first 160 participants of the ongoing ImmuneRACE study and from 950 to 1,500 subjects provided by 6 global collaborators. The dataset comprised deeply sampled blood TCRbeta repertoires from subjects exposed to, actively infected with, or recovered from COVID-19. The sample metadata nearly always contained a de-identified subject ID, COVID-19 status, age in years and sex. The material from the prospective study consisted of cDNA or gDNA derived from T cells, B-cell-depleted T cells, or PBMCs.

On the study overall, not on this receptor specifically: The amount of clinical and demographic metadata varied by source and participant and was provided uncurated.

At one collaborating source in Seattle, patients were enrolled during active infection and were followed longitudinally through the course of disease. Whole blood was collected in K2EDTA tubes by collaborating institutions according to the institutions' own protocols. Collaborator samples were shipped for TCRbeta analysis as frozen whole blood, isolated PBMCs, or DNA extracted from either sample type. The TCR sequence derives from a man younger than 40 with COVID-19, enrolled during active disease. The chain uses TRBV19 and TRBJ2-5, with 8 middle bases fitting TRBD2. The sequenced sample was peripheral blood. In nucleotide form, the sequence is TGTGCCAGTAGTATAGCGGGAGGGCAAGAGACCCAGTACTTC. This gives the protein CASSIAGGQETQYF. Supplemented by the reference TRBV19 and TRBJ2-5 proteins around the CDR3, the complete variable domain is DGGITQSPKYLFRKEGQNVTLSCEQNLNHDAMYWYRQDPGQGLRLIYYSQIVNDFQKGDIAEGYSVSREKKESFPLTVTSAQKNPTAFYLCASSIAGGQETQYFGPGTRLLVL.